This TCR beta chain was sequenced during a study of T cells in Graves' hyperthyroidism and ophthalmopathy. Study-wide background: Peripheral blood specimens were obtained at initial diagnosis, prior to any treatment.

What was amplified from RNA transcripts were TCR beta CDR3 regions. The TCR CDR3 was amplified in a first-round RT-PCR using the HTBI primer set. A single record per CDR3 protein comes from TCRdb applying MiXCR to the multiplex PCR reads. The sample has roughly 510,000 distinct CDR3 sequences, under 25% seen once. The V gene end was trimmed by 1 base and the J gene end by 0 bases; junction bases not matched to a gene: 5. Germline values: CDR1 SGHAT, CDR2 FQDESV (reference sequence). This CDR3 spans 16 amino acids. Exclusion of patients followed from uncontrolled infection, other autoimmune disease, pregnancy or lactation. Clinicians diagnosed patients from clinical symptoms, serum thyroxine and TRAb, thyroid ultrasound and orbital computed tomography. Fresh peripheral blood, 8 to 10 ml, was the source of the PBMCs.

The material sequenced was blood. The chain recombines TRBV11-1 with TRBJ2-7; 8 bases map to TRBD2. The TCR was taken from a man between 18 and 29 years old with Graves' hyperthyroidism. CDR3 loop: CASSLELAEISYEQYF. In nucleotides, the CDR3 is TGTGCCAGCAGCTTAGAACTAGCGGAGATCTCCTACGAGCAGTACTTC.